One sample yielded the 30 T cell receptor beta chains listed below, sequenced in a study of T cell responses to AZD1222 COVID-19 vaccine. The assay was immunoSEQ multiplex PCR, and TCRdb's table has in-frame clones only and misses some. Among roughly 180,000 clones listed, roughly 94% were seen once. The sample consisted of peripheral blood, taken on day 0 of AZD1222 vaccination. The receptors come from an adult in good health.

V gene TRBV11-2 combines with J gene TRBJ2-7; TRBD2 matches 12 bases. Germline trimming cut 4 bases from V and 3 bases from J; bases unmatched to any gene: 7. There are 16 residues in the CDR3. Germline assignment: CDR1 SGHAT and CDR2 FQNNGV. The chain's CDR3 is CASSSLAGGISYEQYF. CDR3 DNA: TGTGCCAGCAGCTCGCTAGCGGGAGGGATTAGCTACGAGCAGTACTTC. Filled out from reference TRBV11-2 and TRBJ2-7, the complete variable domain reads EAGVAQSPRYKIIEKRQSVAFWCNPISGHATLYWYQQILGQGPKLLIQFQNNGVVDDSQLPKDRFSAERLKGVDSTLKIQPAKLEDSAVYLCASSSLAGGISYEQYFGPGTRLTVT.

The J gene is TRBJ1-4, the V gene TRBV29-1, with a tentative D call TRBD1 (5 bases). Germline-derived CDR1 and CDR2 are SQVTM and ANQGSEA. This CDR3 comprises 12 residues. V was pared by 6 bases and J by 6 bases, with 11 bases between. CDR3 nucleotides: TGCAGCGTGCGGGACGGTCATGAAAAACTGTTTTTT. Protein sequence: CSVRDGHEKLFF.

This clone appeared a single time. The rearrangement joins TRBV12-3 or TRBV12-4 to TRBJ2-2, with D uncertain. V lost 8 bases and J 1 base, leaving 5 bases between the germline ends. This CDR3 spans 12 amino acids. CDR3 bases: TGTGCCAGCCCCCAGAACACCGGGGAGCTGTTTTTT. It is translated as CASPQNTGELFF.

This chain uses TRBV5-5 with TRBJ1-1; the match to TRBD1 covers 8 bases. The CDR3 spans 16 residues. V lost 4 bases to trimming and J lost 3 bases; unmatched junction nucleotides: 11. CDR1 SGHKS and CDR2 YYEKEE come from the germline V gene (reference sequence). The chain's CDR3 is CASSRRWDRSDTEAFF. CDR3 sequence (DNA): TGTGCCAGCAGCAGGAGATGGGACAGGAGTGACACTGAAGCTTTCTTT. Full variable domain (remainder filled in from reference TRBV5-5 and TRBJ1-1): DAGVTQSPTHLIKTRGQQVTLRCSPISGHKSVSWYQQVLGQGPQFIFQYYEKEERGRGNFPDRFSARQFPNYSSELNVNALLLGDSALYLCASSRRWDRSDTEAFFGQGTRLTVV.

This chain links TRBV9 with TRBJ1-3, with a possible D match to TRBD1 (5 bases). Germline CDR1 reads SGDLS; CDR2 reads YYNGEE. V shed 2 bases and J shed 6 bases, with 12 bases lying between them. This CDR3 comprises 14 residues. The CDR3 DNA is TGTGCCAGCAGCGTGGGGCACGGAGTAAACACCATATATTTT. It translates to CASSVGHGVNTIYF.

This clone showed up just a few times. The V gene is TRBV7-8, the J gene TRBJ2-7; D not certain. The V and J ends lost 3 bases and 4 bases respectively, with 13 bases between them. CDR3 length: 14 residues. Germline CDR1 reads SGHVS; CDR2 reads FQNEAQ. The CDR3 DNA follows: TGTGCCAGCAGCTTGGGAAGGTTCAGTTACGAGCAGTACTTC. This sequence encodes CASSLGRFSYEQYF.

This clone was seen once. The V call is TRBV30, the J call TRBJ2-7, with TRBD2 matching over 7 bases. This CDR3 has 12 amino acids. Germline V gene data show CDR1 as GTSNPN and CDR2 as SVGIG (reference sequence). V was clipped by 2 bases and J by 5 bases; unmatched bases: 3. DNA for the CDR3: TGTGCCTGGAGTCGAGGGAGGGACGAGCAGTACTTC. It codes for CAWSRGRDEQYF.

V and J are TRBV3-1 (or the pseudogene TRBV3-2) and TRBJ1-2; 9 nucleotides agree with TRBD1. V was pared by 0 bases and J by 3 bases, with 5 bases of the junction left unmatched. This CDR3 region has 16 residues. CDR1 LGHDT and CDR2 YNNKEL come from the germline V gene (reference sequence). This CDR3 reads CASSQEDRGEDYGYTF. In nucleotides, the CDR3 is TGTGCCAGCAGCCAAGAGGACAGGGGCGAAGACTATGGCTACACCTTC.

The genes are TRBV27 and TRBJ2-2, with D possibly matching TRBD1 (5 bases). The CDR3 runs to 15 residues. Germline CDR1 is MNHEY and CDR2 is SMNVEV (reference sequence). V shed 5 bases and J shed 8 bases, with 18 bases lying between them. The CDR3 DNA reads as TGTGCCAGCAGTCAAGACAGAAGGTCCTTGGGGGAGCTGTTTTTT. Its translation is CASSQDRRSLGELFF.

The chain carries TRBV21-1 and TRBJ2-1. TRBV21-1 is a pseudogene. CDR3 length: 16 amino acids. CDR3 nucleotide sequence: TGTGCCAGCAGAAAAAGGGTAGCTCCGACCGAGAATGAGCAGTTCTTC. Its translation is CASRKRVAPTENEQFF.

This rearrangement joins TRBV6-5 to TRBJ1-3, with D tentatively TRBD1 (6 bases). V lost 6 bases to trimming and J lost 4 bases, with 16 bases between them. Per germline, CDR1 MNHEY and CDR2 SVGAGI. The CDR3 extends over 15 amino acids. CDR3 region: CASRATGLGGNTIYF. The CDR3 DNA is TGTGCCAGCAGGGCCACAGGGCTTGGCGGAAACACCATATATTTT.

This rearrangement joins TRBV28 to TRBJ2-7, with 12 bases aligning to TRBD2. The CDR3 extends over 19 amino acids. Germline loops: CDR1 MDHEN, CDR2 SYDVKM. V was pared by 3 bases and J by 2 bases, with 14 bases of the junction left unmatched. The CDR3 spells CASSFSTETSGSLPYEQYF. The CDR3 region has the DNA TGTGCCAGCAGTTTCTCCACCGAGACTAGCGGGAGCCTTCCCTACGAGCAGTACTTC.

Note on this clone: Distinct nucleotide sequences in the sample also encode this CDR3. The genes are TRBV7-3 and TRBJ1-1; tentatively, D is TRBD1 (6 bases). The germline CDR1 and CDR2 sequences are SGHTA and FQGTGA. V lost 6 bases, J lost 1 base, and 9 bases lay in between. The CDR3 is 13 amino acids. CDR3 sequence: CASSLGANTEAFF. Here the CDR3 DNA reads TGTGCCAGCAGTTTGGGGGCGAACACTGAAGCTTTCTTT.

V and J are TRBV6-1 and TRBJ1-5; D unclear. Trimming removed 3 bases from V and 4 bases from J, with 7 bases in between. CDR1 is MNHNS and CDR2 is SASEGT in the germline V gene. The CDR3 runs 13 residues. CDR3 residues: CASSERGNQPQHF. The DNA for the CDR3 is TGTGCCAGCAGTGAGAGAGGAAATCAGCCCCAGCATTTT.

V and J are TRBV30 and TRBJ1-5, with 11 nucleotides matching TRBD1. The trim removed 2 bases at V and 0 bases at J, leaving 12 bases unmatched. The germline CDR1 and CDR2 sequences are GTSNPN and SVGIG (reference sequence). CDR3 length: 19 residues. The CDR3 DNA follows: TGTGCCTGGAGTCTTATAAGGGACAGGGGGACCTATAGCAATCAGCCCCAGCATTTT. It is translated as CAWSLIRDRGTYSNQPQHF.

This clone came up once. V gene TRBV6-5 combines with J gene TRBJ1-6; 7 nucleotides align to TRBD1. The V and J ends lost 7 bases and 15 bases, in that order; junction bases with no gene match: 12. The CDR3 spans 13 residues. Germline CDR1 MNHEY, CDR2 SVGAGI. The CDR3 protein is CASTQGGAKDLHF. CDR3 nucleotides: TGTGCCAGCACCCAGGGGGGGGCTAAGGACCTCCACTTT.

The count of this clone is one. Other DNA sequences of this sample code for an identical CDR3. The V gene is TRBV30, the J gene TRBJ1-5; D remains ambiguous. V dropped 1 base and J dropped 3 bases, with 7 bases sitting between them. The CDR3 spans 13 residues. CDR1 is GTSNPN, CDR2 SVGIG, per germline (reference sequence). As DNA, the CDR3 is TGTGCCTGGAGTGCCCGGGACAATCAGCCCCAGCATTTT. Translated, it gives CAWSARDNQPQHF.

This sequence joins TRBV6-2 or TRBV6-3 and TRBJ2-1; 13 positions match TRBD2. Germline CDR1 reads MNHEY; CDR2 reads SVGEGT. The CDR3 is 15 amino acids. J lost 7 bases, V lost 5 bases, and 5 bases had no gene match. The CDR3 DNA reads as TGTGCCAGCAGTCACCTGGGACTAGCGGGAAATGAGCAGTTCTTC. The encoded protein is CASSHLGLAGNEQFF.

The rearrangement joins TRBV6-5 to TRBJ1-2; D not certain. The CDR3 covers 10 residues. Germline V gene lookup returns CDR1 MNHEY and CDR2 SVGAGI. V shed 6 bases and J shed 5 bases, with 4 bases lying between them. CDR3 coding DNA: TGTGCCAGCAGCCTTTATGGCTACACCTTC. Its protein is CASSLYGYTF.

The chain couples TRBV2 to TRBJ1-4; no firm D call. Germline loops: CDR1 SNHLY, CDR2 FYNNEI. The CDR3 is 13 residues long. V shed 8 bases and J shed 5 bases, with 12 bases lying between them. This CDR3 reads CASHTGENEKLFF. As DNA, the CDR3 is TGTGCCAGCCACACGGGAGAAAATGAAAAACTGTTTTTT.

The rearrangement uses TRBV5-1 and TRBJ2-7, with D perhaps being TRBD1 or TRBD2 (5 bases each). The germline V gene has CDR1 SGHRS and CDR2 YFSETQ. The ends were cut back, 3 bases at V and 7 bases at J, with 20 bases in the middle. The CDR3 has 15 amino acids. CDR3 nucleotide sequence: TGCGCCAGCAGCTCGGGACCCTTATCCTCCGGGGAGCAGTACTTC. Amino acid sequence: CASSSGPLSSGEQYF.

This clone showed up just once. The rearrangement joins TRBV6-1 to TRBJ2-5, with 9 bases fitting TRBD2. V lost 2 bases, J lost 4 bases, and 14 bases stayed unmatched. This CDR3 contains 18 residues. CDR1 is MNHNS, CDR2 SASEGT, per germline. CDR3 protein: CASSEPAVSGRRGETQYF. The CDR3 coding sequence is TGTGCCAGCAGTGAACCGGCCGTAAGCGGGAGGCGGGGAGAGACCCAGTACTTC.

This rearrangement joins TRBV25-1 to TRBJ1-1; weak D call: TRBD1 (5 bases). The CDR3 has 14 amino acids. The germline V gene has CDR1 MGHDK and CDR2 SYGVNS. The V gene lost 9 bases and the J gene lost 2 bases, with 16 bases spanning the gap. The CDR3 bases are TGTGCCAGTGCACCCGGACATTTAAACACTGAAGCTTTCTTT. It yields the protein CASAPGHLNTEAFF.

The V gene is TRBV28, the J gene TRBJ1-5; D is uncertain. The V end lost 8 bases, the J end lost 5 bases, and 13 bases lay between the germline ends. The CDR3 runs to 13 residues. Germline lookup yields CDR1 MDHEN and CDR2 SYDVKM. The CDR3 reads CASRAVSYQPQHF. CDR3 DNA: TGTGCCAGCCGGGCAGTGAGTTATCAGCCCCAGCATTTT. Based on the CDR3 plus reference TRBV28 and TRBJ1-5, the full variable domain is DVKVTQSSRYLVKRTGEKVFLECVQDMDHENMFWYRQDPGLGLRLIYFSYDVKMKEKGDIPEGYSVSREKKERFSLILESASTNQTSMYLCASRAVSYQPQHFGDGTRLSIL.

The genes are TRBV10-1 and TRBJ2-3; D is ambiguous. V was clipped by 2 bases and J by 6 bases, with 18 bases between them. The CDR3 runs to 16 residues. Germline CDR1 reads WNHNN; CDR2 reads SYGVQD (reference sequence). The CDR3 DNA reads TGCGCCAGCAGTGAGGGGTTAACGCCGTCGAAGGATACGCAGTATTTT. It specifies CASSEGLTPSKDTQYF.

The V gene is TRBV5-4, the J gene TRBJ2-1; tentative D call: TRBD1 (5 bases). CDR1 and CDR2 from the germline V gene are SGHNT and YYREEE (reference sequence). V lost 5 bases and J 8 bases, leaving 14 bases between the germline ends. The CDR3 length is 13 residues. The CDR3 region is CASRGQGSDEQFF. In nucleotides, the CDR3 is TGTGCCAGCAGGGGGCAGGGCAGCGATGAGCAGTTCTTC.

This chain joins TRBV2 and TRBJ2-2; D is possibly TRBD2 (5 bases). The length of the CDR3 is 15 residues. Germline V gene lookup returns CDR1 SNHLY and CDR2 FYNNEI. V was shortened by 2 bases and J by 7 bases, with 14 bases between the two germline ends. The CDR3 is CASSEIVGGSGELFF. The CDR3 DNA sequence: TGTGCCAGCAGTGAAATCGTGGGTGGGAGCGGGGAGCTGTTTTTT.

The chain carries TRBV5-5 and TRBJ1-2, with D tentatively TRBD1 (5 bases). This CDR3 has 15 residues. Germline V CDR1 and CDR2: SGHKS, YYEKEE (reference sequence). The ends were cut back, 5 bases at V and 4 bases at J, with 18 bases in the middle. The DNA for the CDR3 is TGTGCCAGCAGGCCATCGTCCGGGACGGCCTATGGCTACACCTTC. It specifies CASRPSSGTAYGYTF.

The V gene is TRBV27, the J gene TRBJ1-1, with D hard to call. V was pared by 5 bases and J by 4 bases, with 8 bases between. The germline CDR1 and CDR2 sequences are MNHEY and SMNVEV (reference sequence). The length of the CDR3 is 12 residues. The CDR3 region has the DNA TGTGCCAGCAGTCAGACTGGCACTGAAGCTTTCTTT. Translated, it gives CASSQTGTEAFF.

This clone was recorded once. The chain carries TRBV3-1 (or the pseudogene TRBV3-2) and TRBJ1-4; maybe TRBD1 (5 bases). The CDR3 is made up of 15 amino acids. From germline, CDR1 is LGHDT and CDR2 YNNKEL (reference sequence). V was cut by 5 bases and J by 0 bases, with 10 bases left in between. CDR3: CASSYRQPTNEKLFF. CDR3 bases: TGTGCCAGCAGCTACAGACAGCCAACTAATGAAAAACTGTTTTTT.